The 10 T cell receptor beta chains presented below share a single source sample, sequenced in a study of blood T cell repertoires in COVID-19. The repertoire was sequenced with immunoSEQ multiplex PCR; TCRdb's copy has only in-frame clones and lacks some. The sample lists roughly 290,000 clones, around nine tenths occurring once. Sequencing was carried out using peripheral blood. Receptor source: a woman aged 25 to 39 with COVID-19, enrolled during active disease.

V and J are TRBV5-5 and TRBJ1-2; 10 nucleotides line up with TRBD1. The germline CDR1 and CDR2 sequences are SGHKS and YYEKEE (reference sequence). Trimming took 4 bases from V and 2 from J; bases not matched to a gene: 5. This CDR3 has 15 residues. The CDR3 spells CASSRGTGANYGYTF. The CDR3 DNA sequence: TGTGCCAGCAGCCGGGGGACAGGGGCAAACTATGGCTACACCTTC.

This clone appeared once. CDR3 residues: CASSIQQGNYGYTF. The CDR3 DNA follows: TGTGCCAGCAGTATTCAACAGGGGAACTATGGCTACACCTTC. The chain couples TRBV2 to TRBJ1-2, with TRBD1 identical over 7 bases. Germline V gene sequence: CDR1 SNHLY, CDR2 FYNNEI. V trimming: 5 bases; J trimming: 2 bases; junction bases outside the gene matches: 5. The CDR3 length is 14 residues.

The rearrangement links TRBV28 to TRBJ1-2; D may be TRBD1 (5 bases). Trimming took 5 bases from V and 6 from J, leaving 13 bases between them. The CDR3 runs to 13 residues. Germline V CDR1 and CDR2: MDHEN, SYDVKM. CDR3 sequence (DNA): TGTGCCAGCAGTGGCGGGGCAAGTAATGGCTACACCTTC. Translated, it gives CASSGGASNGYTF.

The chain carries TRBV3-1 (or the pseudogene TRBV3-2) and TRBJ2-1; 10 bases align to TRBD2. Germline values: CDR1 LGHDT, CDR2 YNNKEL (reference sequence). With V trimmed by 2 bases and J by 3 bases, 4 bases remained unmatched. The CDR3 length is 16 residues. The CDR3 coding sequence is TGTGCCAGCAGCCAACAACTAGCGGGGTTCTACAATGAGCAGTTCTTC. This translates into CASSQQLAGFYNEQFF.

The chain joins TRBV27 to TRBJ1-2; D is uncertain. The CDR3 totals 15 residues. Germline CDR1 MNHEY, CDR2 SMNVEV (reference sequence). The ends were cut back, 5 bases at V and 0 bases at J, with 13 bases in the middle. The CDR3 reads CASSPSRVANYGYTF. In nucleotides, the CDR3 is TGTGCCAGCAGTCCCTCGAGGGTAGCTAACTATGGCTACACCTTC.

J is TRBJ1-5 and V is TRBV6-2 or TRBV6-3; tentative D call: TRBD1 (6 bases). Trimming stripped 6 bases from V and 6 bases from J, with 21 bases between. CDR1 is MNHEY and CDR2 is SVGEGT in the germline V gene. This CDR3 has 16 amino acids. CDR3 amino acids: CASSLYQGGGSQPQHF. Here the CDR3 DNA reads TGTGCCAGCAGCCTATATCAAGGGGGGGGCAGTCAGCCCCAGCATTTT.

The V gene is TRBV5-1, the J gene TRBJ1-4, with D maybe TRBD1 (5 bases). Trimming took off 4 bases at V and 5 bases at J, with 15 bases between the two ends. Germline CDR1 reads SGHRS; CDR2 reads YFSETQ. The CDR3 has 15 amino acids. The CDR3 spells CASSVSQGSNEKLFF. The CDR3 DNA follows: TGCGCCAGCAGCGTGTCCCAGGGATCGAATGAAAAACTGTTTTTT.

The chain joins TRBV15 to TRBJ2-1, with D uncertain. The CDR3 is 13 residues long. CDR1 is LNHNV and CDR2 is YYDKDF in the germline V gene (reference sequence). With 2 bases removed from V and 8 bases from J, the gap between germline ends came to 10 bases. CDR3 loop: CATSRNSVYEQFF. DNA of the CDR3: TGTGCCACCAGCAGAAATAGTGTGTATGAGCAGTTCTTC.

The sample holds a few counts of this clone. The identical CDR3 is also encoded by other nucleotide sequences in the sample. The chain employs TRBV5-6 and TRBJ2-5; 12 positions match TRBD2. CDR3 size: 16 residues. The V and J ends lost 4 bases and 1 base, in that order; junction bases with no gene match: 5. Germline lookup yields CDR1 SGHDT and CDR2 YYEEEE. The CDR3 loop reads CASSRVTSGGQETQYF. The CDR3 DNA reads TGTGCCAGCAGCCGCGTGACTAGCGGGGGCCAAGAGACCCAGTACTTC.

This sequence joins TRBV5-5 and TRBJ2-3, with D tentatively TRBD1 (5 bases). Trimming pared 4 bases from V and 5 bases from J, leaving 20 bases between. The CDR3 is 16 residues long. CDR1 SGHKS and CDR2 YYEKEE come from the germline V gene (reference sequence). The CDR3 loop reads CASSSVETDNLDTQYF. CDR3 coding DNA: TGTGCCAGCAGCAGCGTTGAGACGGACAACTTAGATACGCAGTATTTT. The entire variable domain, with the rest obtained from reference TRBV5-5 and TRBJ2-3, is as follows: DAGVTQSPTHLIKTRGQQVTLRCSPISGHKSVSWYQQVLGQGPQFIFQYYEKEERGRGNFPDRFSARQFPNYSSELNVNALLLGDSALYLCASSSVETDNLDTQYFGPGTRLTVL.